A selection of T cell receptor beta chains follows, all from one sample in a study of technical replicates of blood from several donors. Sequencing was performed with immunoSEQ multiplex PCR; in TCRdb, only in-frame clones are kept and a portion is missing. This sample yields tens of thousands of clones, of which approximately 93% are seen a single time; 0.24% belongs to the top ten. Sequencing was performed on T cells isolated from PBMCs. The receptors here all came from a human donor in good health. The CDR3 runs from the conserved cysteine through the conserved F or W. Each record gives: J gene, CDR3 length, D gene, V gene, clone size, CDR3 protein, CDR3 DNA. The D gene is left open where the match is weak. Expanded clones get a size class; other rows say once, few or many, or leave the size out.

j_call: TRBJ2-5
cdr3_length: 11
d_call: NA
v_call: TRBV2
clone_size: NA
cdr3_aa: CASSEDRPQYF
cdr3_nt: TGTGCCAGCAGTGAAGACAGACCCCAGTACTTC

j_call: TRBJ1-4
cdr3_length: 12
d_call: NA
v_call: TRBV7-9
clone_size: NA
cdr3_aa: CASSPGEEKLFF
cdr3_nt: TGTGCCAGCAGCCCGGGGGAAGAAAAACTGTTTTTT

j_call: TRBJ2-7
cdr3_length: 14
d_call: NA
v_call: TRBV4-1
clone_size: NA
cdr3_aa: CASSPRLDTGEQYF
cdr3_nt: TGCGCCAGCAGCCCCCGGCTGGACACAGGCGAGCAGTACTTC

j_call: TRBJ2-3
cdr3_length: 17
d_call: TRBD1
v_call: TRBV27
clone_size: NA
cdr3_aa: CASSLYWTGAQTDTQYF
cdr3_nt: TGTGCCAGCAGTTTATACTGGACAGGGGCCCAGACAGATACGCAGTATTTT

j_call: TRBJ1-2
cdr3_length: 13
d_call: TRBD1
v_call: TRBV18
clone_size: NA
cdr3_aa: CASSWDSNYGYTF
cdr3_nt: TGTGCCAGCTCCTGGGACAGTAACTATGGCTACACCTTC

j_call: TRBJ2-3
cdr3_length: 14
d_call: TRBD2
v_call: TRBV6-1
clone_size: NA
cdr3_aa: CASSRTSETDTQYF
cdr3_nt: TGTGCCAGCAGTCGGACTAGCGAGACAGATACGCAGTATTTT

j_call: TRBJ2-3
cdr3_length: 13
d_call: NA
v_call: TRBV7-6
clone_size: NA
cdr3_aa: CASSLYGTDTQYF
cdr3_nt: TGTGCCAGCAGCTTATATGGCACAGATACGCAGTATTTT

j_call: TRBJ1-1
cdr3_length: 15
d_call: NA
v_call: TRBV5-1
clone_size: NA
cdr3_aa: CASSSPRGKNTEAFF
cdr3_nt: TGCGCCAGCAGCAGCCCCAGGGGAAAGAACACTGAAGCTTTCTTT

j_call: TRBJ1-4
cdr3_length: 14
d_call: NA
v_call: TRBV9
clone_size: NA
cdr3_aa: CASSVGGDREKLFF
cdr3_nt: TGTGCCAGCAGCGTAGGGGGAGATCGTGAAAAACTGTTTTTT

j_call: TRBJ2-7
cdr3_length: 14
d_call: NA
v_call: TRBV5-1
clone_size: NA
cdr3_aa: CASSQSGIDYEQYF
cdr3_nt: TGCGCCAGCAGTCAGTCAGGGATCGACTACGAGCAGTACTTC

j_call: TRBJ1-4
cdr3_length: 18
d_call: NA
v_call: TRBV5-6
clone_size: NA
cdr3_aa: CASSSFRTAVTTNEKLFF
cdr3_nt: TGTGCCAGCAGCTCTTTTAGGACAGCTGTTACAACTAATGAAAAACTGTTTTTT

j_call: TRBJ2-7
cdr3_length: 12
d_call: NA
v_call: TRBV10-3
clone_size: NA
cdr3_aa: CAISQGRREQYF
cdr3_nt: TGTGCCATCAGCCAGGGGCGACGCGAGCAGTACTTC

j_call: TRBJ1-1
cdr3_length: 13
d_call: TRBD1
v_call: TRBV29-1
clone_size: NA
cdr3_aa: CSANRGDGTEAFF
cdr3_nt: TGCAGCGCCAACAGGGGTGATGGGACTGAAGCTTTCTTT

j_call: TRBJ1-3
cdr3_length: 15
d_call: NA
v_call: TRBV29-1
clone_size: NA
cdr3_aa: CSVGGTGKTGNTIYF
cdr3_nt: TGCAGCGTTGGGGGTACAGGGAAGACCGGAAACACCATATATTTT

j_call: TRBJ2-2
cdr3_length: 19
d_call: TRBD2
v_call: TRBV11-2
clone_size: NA
cdr3_aa: CASRKPGQGTSGSTGELFF
cdr3_nt: TGTGCCAGCAGAAAGCCGGGACAGGGGACTAGCGGGAGCACCGGGGAGCTGTTTTTT

j_call: TRBJ1-2
cdr3_length: 13
d_call: NA
v_call: TRBV27
clone_size: NA
cdr3_aa: CASSPQSRNGYTF
cdr3_nt: TGTGCCAGCAGTCCACAATCGAGGAATGGCTACACCTTC

j_call: TRBJ1-6
cdr3_length: 14
d_call: NA
v_call: TRBV5-1
clone_size: few
cdr3_aa: CASSFGRGNSPLHF
cdr3_nt: TGCGCCAGCAGCTTTGGCAGGGGTAATTCACCCCTCCACTTT

j_call: TRBJ2-3
cdr3_length: 13
d_call: TRBD2
v_call: TRBV11-2
clone_size: NA
cdr3_aa: CASSLVERGGQYF
cdr3_nt: TGTGCCAGCAGCTTAGTCGAACGCGGGGGGCAGTATTTT

j_call: TRBJ1-1
cdr3_length: 13
d_call: NA
v_call: TRBV12-5
clone_size: few
cdr3_aa: CASGLTHLRGAFF
cdr3_nt: TGTGCTAGTGGTTTGACACACCTCAGGGGAGCTTTCTTT

j_call: TRBJ1-2
cdr3_length: 14
d_call: TRBD1
v_call: TRBV28
clone_size: NA
cdr3_aa: CASSFPGQFYGYTF
cdr3_nt: TGTGCCAGCAGTTTCCCGGGACAGTTCTATGGCTACACCTTC

j_call: TRBJ2-3
cdr3_length: 16
d_call: NA
v_call: TRBV7-9
clone_size: NA
cdr3_aa: CASSLYGGSSTDTQYF
cdr3_nt: TGTGCCAGCAGCTTATATGGAGGCAGCAGCACAGATACGCAGTATTTT

j_call: TRBJ1-5
cdr3_length: 15
d_call: NA
v_call: TRBV28
clone_size: NA
cdr3_aa: CASSPGGRSNQPQHF
cdr3_nt: TGTGCCAGCAGTCCAGGTGGCCGTAGCAATCAGCCCCAGCATTTT

j_call: TRBJ2-7
cdr3_length: 17
d_call: NA
v_call: TRBV18
clone_size: NA
cdr3_aa: CASSPGAGVRVFYEQYF
cdr3_nt: TGTGCCAGCTCACCCGGCGCAGGGGTACGAGTTTTCTACGAGCAGTACTTC

j_call: TRBJ1-2
cdr3_length: 12
d_call: NA
v_call: TRBV6-5
clone_size: NA
cdr3_aa: CASPTGQRGYTF
cdr3_nt: TGTGCCAGCCCTACAGGACAGCGGGGCTACACCTTC

j_call: TRBJ2-1
cdr3_length: 15
d_call: TRBD2
v_call: TRBV6-1
clone_size: NA
cdr3_aa: CASSEYSGGYNEQFF
cdr3_nt: TGTGCCAGCAGTGAATACTCGGGGGGCTACAATGAGCAGTTCTTC

j_call: TRBJ2-3
cdr3_length: 18
d_call: TRBD1
v_call: TRBV27
clone_size: NA
cdr3_aa: CASRRDRGTGGETDTQYF
cdr3_nt: TGTGCCAGCAGGAGAGACCGGGGGACAGGGGGAGAGACAGATACGCAGTATTTT

j_call: TRBJ1-5
cdr3_length: 11
d_call: TRBD1
v_call: TRBV28
clone_size: NA
cdr3_aa: CASTGGWPQHF
cdr3_nt: TGTGCCAGCACAGGGGGATGGCCCCAGCATTTT

j_call: TRBJ1-1
cdr3_length: 13
d_call: TRBD1
v_call: TRBV29-1
clone_size: NA
cdr3_aa: CSAGTGGYSEAFF
cdr3_nt: TGCAGCGCCGGGACAGGGGGATACTCTGAAGCTTTCTTT

j_call: TRBJ2-1
cdr3_length: 12
d_call: NA
v_call: TRBV7-9
clone_size: NA
cdr3_aa: CASEAGSHEQFF
cdr3_nt: TGTGCCAGCGAAGCAGGGTCGCATGAGCAGTTCTTC

j_call: TRBJ2-3
cdr3_length: 16
d_call: TRBD2
v_call: TRBV4-2
clone_size: NA
cdr3_aa: CASSRGSGSGGDTQYF
cdr3_nt: TGTGCCAGCAGCCGGGGTAGCGGGAGTGGCGGGGATACGCAGTATTTT

j_call: TRBJ2-3
cdr3_length: 15
d_call: TRBD1
v_call: TRBV13
clone_size: NA
cdr3_aa: CASSLRQGMADTQYF
cdr3_nt: TGTGCCAGCAGCTTACGACAGGGAATGGCAGATACGCAGTATTTT

j_call: TRBJ2-7
cdr3_length: 13
d_call: TRBD1
v_call: TRBV18
clone_size: NA
cdr3_aa: CASSPGQTYEQYF
cdr3_nt: TGTGCCAGCTCCCCGGGACAGACCTACGAGCAGTACTTC

j_call: TRBJ1-5
cdr3_length: 14
d_call: NA
v_call: TRBV18
clone_size: NA
cdr3_aa: CASAQGALDQPQHF
cdr3_nt: TGTGCCAGCGCACAGGGAGCCCTCGATCAGCCCCAGCATTTT

j_call: TRBJ2-6
cdr3_length: 16
d_call: NA
v_call: TRBV4-2
clone_size: NA
cdr3_aa: CASSHYGAAGANVLTF
cdr3_nt: TGTGCCAGCAGCCACTATGGGGCTGCTGGGGCCAACGTCCTGACTTTC

j_call: TRBJ2-5
cdr3_length: 15
d_call: NA
v_call: TRBV5-4
clone_size: NA
cdr3_aa: CASSPGGQVQETQYF
cdr3_nt: TGTGCCAGCAGCCCAGGGGGGCAGGTGCAAGAGACCCAGTACTTC

j_call: TRBJ2-3
cdr3_length: 21
d_call: TRBD2
v_call: TRBV7-8
clone_size: NA
cdr3_aa: CASSRWGAGGPQGGYTDTQYF
cdr3_nt: TGTGCCAGCAGCCGTTGGGGAGCGGGGGGACCTCAAGGGGGTTACACAGATACGCAGTATTTT

j_call: TRBJ2-7
cdr3_length: 14
d_call: NA
v_call: TRBV4-1
clone_size: NA
cdr3_aa: CASSQEASSYEQYF
cdr3_nt: TGCGCCAGCAGCCAAGAGGCCAGCTCCTACGAGCAGTACTTC

j_call: TRBJ2-7
cdr3_length: 14
d_call: NA
v_call: TRBV18
clone_size: once
cdr3_aa: CASSLRDGQYEQYF
cdr3_nt: TGTGCCAGCTCACTCCGGGACGGACAGTACGAGCAGTACTTC

j_call: TRBJ2-3
cdr3_length: 17
d_call: TRBD1
v_call: TRBV28
clone_size: NA
cdr3_aa: CASSLSIGTGGLYTQYF
cdr3_nt: TGTGCCAGCAGTTTAAGTATCGGGACAGGGGGCTTGTATACGCAGTATTTT

j_call: TRBJ2-3
cdr3_length: 17
d_call: TRBD1
v_call: TRBV7-8
clone_size: once
cdr3_aa: CASSSTPGGTGRNTQYF
cdr3_nt: TGTGCCAGCAGCTCTACCCCCGGAGGGACAGGGAGGAATACGCAGTATTTT

j_call: TRBJ2-5
cdr3_length: 13
d_call: NA
v_call: TRBV11-3
clone_size: NA
cdr3_aa: CASSLSSQETQYF
cdr3_nt: TGTGCCAGCAGCTTATCCAGCCAAGAGACCCAGTACTTC